This T cell receptor (beta chain) appears in the sequencing data of a study of cytotoxic CD8 clonotypes in ibrutinib-treated CLL. Sequencing was designed to attain a depth spanning 1 in 200,000 to 1 in 1 million T cells. Assay: immunoSEQ multiplex PCR; the TCRdb copy retains only in-frame clones and omits some. The sample has some 200,000 clones, 72% seen once. The clonotype originates from a human donor with chronic lymphocytic leukemia. This specimen consisted of PBMCs, obtained after 24 months of ibrutinib treatment.

CDR3 DNA sequence: TGTGCCAGCAGTGGGGACGGGGCAAAGCTAAACTATGGCTACACCTTC. Translated: CASSGDGAKLNYGYTF. The rearrangement links TRBV25-1 to TRBJ1-2; possibly TRBD1 for D (5 bases). Germline CDR1 is MGHDK and CDR2 is SYGVNS. The CDR3 is 16 residues long. Trimming removed 4 bases from V and 2 bases from J, with 17 bases in between.